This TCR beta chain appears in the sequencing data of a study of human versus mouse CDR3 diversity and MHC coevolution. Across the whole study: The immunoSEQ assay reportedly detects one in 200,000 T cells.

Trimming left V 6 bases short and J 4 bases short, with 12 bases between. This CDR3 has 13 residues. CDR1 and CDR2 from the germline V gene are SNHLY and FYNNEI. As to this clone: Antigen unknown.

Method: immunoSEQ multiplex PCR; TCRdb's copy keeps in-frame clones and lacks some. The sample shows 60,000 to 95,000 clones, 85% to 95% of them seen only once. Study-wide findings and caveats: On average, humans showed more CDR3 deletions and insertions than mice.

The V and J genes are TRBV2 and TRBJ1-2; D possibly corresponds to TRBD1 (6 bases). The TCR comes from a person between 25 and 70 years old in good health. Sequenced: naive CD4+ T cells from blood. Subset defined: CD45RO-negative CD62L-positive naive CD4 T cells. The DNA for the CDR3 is TGTGCCAGCAGCAGGGAGGGGGTCTATGGCTACACCTTC. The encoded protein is CASSREGVYGYTF. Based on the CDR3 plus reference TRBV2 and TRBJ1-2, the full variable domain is EPEVTQTPSHQVTQMGQEVILRCVPISNHLYFYWYRQILGQKVEFLVSFYNNEISEKSEIFDDQFSVERPDGSNFTLKIRSTKLEDSAMYFCASSREGVYGYTFGSGTRLTVV.